The text below deals with one T cell receptor (beta chain). Produced via immunoSEQ multiplex PCR; TCRdb's table is partial and in-frame only. This sample has about 150,000 clones, with over 80% found just once. This sample is drawn from a study of radiation and T cells in renal cell carcinoma. Study-level background: Nephrectomy followed 15 Gy stereotactic body radiation by 4 weeks.

Time point described: blood 2 weeks post-SBRT. Noted treatment: 15 Gy SBRT to primary tumor, nephrectomy 4 weeks later. The CDR3 has 15 residues. Looked up from germline, CDR1 is SEHNR and CDR2 is FQNEAQ (reference sequence). The V gene lost 2 bases and the J gene lost 0 bases, with 5 bases spanning the gap. The chain is built from TRBV7-9 and TRBJ2-6; the D is unclear. This clonotype was sampled from a woman aged 50 to 65 with renal cell carcinoma. Here the sequenced sample was blood, taken from a patient whose treatment included radiotherapy and nephrectomy. The CDR3 bases are TGTGCCAGCAGCTTACTAAACTCTGGGGCCAACGTCCTGACTTTC. Residues: CASSLLNSGANVLTF.